This T cell receptor (beta chain) was obtained from a study of cytomegalovirus exposure and HLA in healthy donors. The CDR3 runs 14 residues. Germline CDR1 is MNHNY and CDR2 is SVGAGI (reference sequence). Trimming shortened V by 0 bases and J by 6 bases, and 9 bases separated the two germline ends. This clone occurred once. Its antigen is not identified. Broader study findings: The study found most TCR sequences rare, yet found some public TCRs in many donors. A list of roughly 180 TCR beta chains associated with cytomegalovirus was given. Among the CMV-associated chains, three were confirmed in vitro as specific for CMV antigens. Analysis was carried out at a later point, and it linked a missense DCLRE1C variant to TCR beta V- and J-gene trimming.

PCR employed 60 Vbeta and 13 Jbeta primers. Some clones are missing from TCRdb's copy, which holds only in-frame ones; the method was immunoSEQ multiplex PCR. The sample lists roughly 140,000 clones, 76% seen once, with 1.5% to 2% in the top ten. The chain links TRBV6-6 to TRBJ1-5; a weak D match, TRBD1 (5 bases). The sequence was collected from a woman aged 35 to 49 in good health and CMV-seronegative. The sequencing input was PBMCs. CDR3 sequence (DNA): TGTGCCAGCAGTTACTCGGCAGGGATTCAGCCCCAGCATTTT. Translating gives CASSYSAGIQPQHF.